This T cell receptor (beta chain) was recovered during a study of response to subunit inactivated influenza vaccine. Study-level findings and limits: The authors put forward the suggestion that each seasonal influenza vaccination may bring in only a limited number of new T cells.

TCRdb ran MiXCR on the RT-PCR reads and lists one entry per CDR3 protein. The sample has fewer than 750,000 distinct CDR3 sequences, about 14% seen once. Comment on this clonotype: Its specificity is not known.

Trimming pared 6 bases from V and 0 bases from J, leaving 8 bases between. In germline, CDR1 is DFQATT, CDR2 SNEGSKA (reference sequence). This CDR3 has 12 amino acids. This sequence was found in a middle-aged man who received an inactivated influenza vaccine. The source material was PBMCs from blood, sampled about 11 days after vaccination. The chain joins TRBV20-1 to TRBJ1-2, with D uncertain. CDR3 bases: TGCAGTGCGGGGAGTACTAACTATGGCTACACCTTC. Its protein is CSAGSTNYGYTF.